Listed here are 30 T cell receptor delta chains from one sample, sequenced in a study of γδ T cells in repeated Plasmodium falciparum infection. Vgamma9/Vdelta2+ and Vdelta2-negative gammadelta T cells were flow-sorted from PBMC for bulk sequencing. TCRdb processed the multiplex PCR reads again with the CATT caller. The table lists approximately 93,000 delta-chain clones, 0.98% of them singletons, with around 9.6% in the top ten. The sample comprised gamma-delta T cells from blood. Receptors originate from a pool of human donors (malaria-infected and uninfected, not separated).

About this clone: This likely traces to a read error, being one base from a far larger clone. The same CDR3 arises from other DNA sequences in this sample as well. The V gene is TRDV3, the J gene TRDJ1; 11 positions match TRDD3. CDR3 length: 17 residues. With 4 bases clipped from V and 10 bases from J, the junction kept 23 bases outside the gene matches. The V gene's germline CDR1 is TVYSNPD and CDR2 GDNSRS (reference sequence). For the CDR3, the DNA is TGTGCCTCCCCCTCACTCCGATACTGGGGGATAAAGGGGCGACTCATCTTT. Translating gives CASPSLRYWGIKGRLIF. The full variable domain, completed using reference TRDV3 and TRDJ1, is CDKVTQSSPDQTVASGSEVVLLCTYDTVYSNPDLFWYRIRPDYSFQFVFYGDNSRSEGADFTQGRFSVKHILTQKAFHLVISPVRTEDSATYYCASPSLRYWGIKGRLIFGKGTRVTVEP.

This clone was detected ten times or more. The identical CDR3 is also encoded by other nucleotide sequences in the sample. DNA for the CDR3: TGTGCTCTTGGGGATCTCATCCTACTGAGGATACTACCGCGAAATAAACTCATCTTT. Translating gives CALGDLILLRILPRNKLIF. The V gene is TRDV1, the J gene TRDJ1; D tentatively reads TRDD2 or TRDD3 (6 bases each). Germline CDR1 and CDR2: TSWWSYY and QGS. CDR3 length: 19 residues. With 3 bases removed from V and 6 bases from J, the gap between germline ends came to 29 bases.

This clone showed up just a few times. TCRdb shows a much larger clone's protein in place of this DNA's translation, and the two differ at residue 6, likely through a read error; the protein shown is translated from the DNA. The rearrangement joins TRDV1 to TRDJ1; 7 bases agree with TRDD3. Germline CDR1 TSWWSYY, CDR2 QGS. V dropped 5 bases and J dropped 8; count of bases not matched to a gene: 8. This CDR3 contains 13 residues. CDR3 nucleotide sequence: TGTGCTCTTGGGATTGCTGGGGGTTCAAAACTCATCTTT. Its protein is CALGIAGGSKLIF.

On this clone itself: This is likely an artifact of a read error, given a far larger clone one base away. This same CDR3 is encoded by further DNA sequences in the sample. J is TRDJ2 and V is TRDV1; TRDD3 agrees at 7 bases. CDR3 length equals 19 residues. Germline CDR1 and CDR2: TSWWSYY and QGS. The CDR3 is CALGEPLKTTWGYSAQLFF. The CDR3 DNA is TGTGCACTTGGGGAACCTCTTAAAACGACCTGGGGGTACAGCGCACAACTCTTCTTT.

About this clone: TCRdb's entry gives the protein of a much larger clone, which mismatches this DNA's translation at residue 6, likely from a read error; the protein reported here is translated from the DNA. The genes are TRDV1 and TRDJ1; TRDD3 aligns across 10 bases. Per the germline V gene, CDR1 is TSWWSYY and CDR2 is QGS. V lost 2 bases, J lost 8 bases, and 23 bases stayed unmatched. The CDR3 sequence is 20 residues long. CDR3 residues: CALGEDSCGLLLWGIQKLIF. CDR3 coding DNA: TGTGCTCTTGGGGAAGATTCCTGCGGCCTTCTCCTGTGGGGGATACAGAAACTCATCTTT.

In the case of this clone: A read error is the likely source, as a far larger clone sits one nucleotide away. The same CDR3 can be traced to other DNA sequences in this sample. The chain carries TRDV2 and TRDJ1; 10 nucleotides line up with TRDD3. The CDR3 contains 18 residues. Germline V gene data show CDR1 as GEAIGNYY and CDR2 as EKD. For the CDR3, the DNA is TGTGCCTGTGACCCCTTGGGGGATACAACTATGAACACCGATAAACTCATCTTC. Translating it yields CACDPLGDTTMNTDKLIF.

Worth noting for this clone: A read error likely explains why the TCRdb protein, taken from a much larger clone, differs from this DNA's translation at residue 17; the protein shown is translated from the DNA. This chain uses TRDV1 with TRDJ1; 9 bases agree with TRDD3. From germline, CDR1 is TSWWSYY and CDR2 QGS. CDR3 length: 24 residues. CDR3 DNA: TGTGCTCTTGCGGACATGAAGGCAGGTCCGGGCCGCCGGGGATACGCGGCGTTAACCGGTAAACTCATCTTT. Its protein product is CALADMKAGPGRRGYAALTGKLIF.

This clone was seen a handful of times. The mismatch at residue 12 between this DNA's translation and the TCRdb protein of a much larger clone likely reflects a read error; the protein shown is translated from the DNA. V gene TRDV1 combines with J gene TRDJ1; TRDD3 matches 10 bases. The CDR3 runs 17 residues. From germline, CDR1 is TSWWSYY and CDR2 QGS. After removal of 2 bases from V and 5 bases from J, the junction contained 11 bases not matched to a gene. CDR3 DNA: TGTGCTCTTGGGGAAGTCTACTGGGGGATTTCCTTGGATAAACTCATCTTT. Amino acids: CALGEVYWGISLDKLIF.

Notes on this clone: A read error is likely here: a far larger clone is one base away. The identical CDR3 is also encoded by other nucleotide sequences in the sample. The chain uses TRDV1 and TRDJ1; TRDD3 matches at 13 bases. Assignment of the J gene here rests on matching the DNA to germline, because TCRdb gives none. V lost 0 bases and J lost 2; bases outside the gene matches: 27. There are 25 residues in the CDR3. Germline-derived CDR1 and CDR2 are TSWWSYY and QGS. The DNA of the CDR3 is TGTGCTCTTGGGGAACTTTGGTCTTCCTATGTAGGGCAGGCGTACTGGGGGATACGGACCGATAAACTCATCTTT. Protein: CALGELWSSYVGQAYWGIRTDKLIF.

As for this clone: The protein TCRdb gives is from a much larger clone and does not agree with this DNA's translation at residue 19, likely a read error; the protein shown here comes from the DNA. The CDR3 here is CALGSNAARASPPGADKLTF. The CDR3 DNA follows: TGTGCTCTTGGGTCGAACGCAGCGAGAGCCTCGCCGCCGGGGGCCGATAAACTCACCTTT. The gene calls are TRDV1 and TRDJ1; D is possibly TRDD3 (5 bases). From germline, CDR1 is TSWWSYY and CDR2 QGS. This CDR3 spans 20 amino acids.

The sample holds a few counts of this clone. TCRdb's protein for this DNA is that of a much larger clone and differs from the translation at residue 5, likely a read error; the protein shown is the DNA translation. J is TRDJ1 and V is TRDV2; D is perhaps TRDD3 (6 bases). The J gene is absent in TCRdb and was assigned here via DNA matching to germline. The CDR3 is 21 residues long. Germline CDR1 and CDR2: GEAIGNYY and EKD. Trimming cost V 3 bases and J 0 bases, with 31 bases left between them. The CDR3 protein is CACDAVRGGSSRPGYTDKLIF. The CDR3 region has the DNA TGTGCCTGTGACGCCGTGCGGGGGGGGAGTTCCCGGCCCGGGTACACCGATAAACTCATCTTT.

A note on this clone: It differs at one base from a far larger clone, so likely a read error. The sample holds other DNA sequences that translate to the same CDR3. This chain links TRDV1 with TRDJ1, with TRDD3 as a possible D gene (5 bases). Trimming left V 4 bases short and J 0 bases short, with 24 bases between. This CDR3 region has 19 residues. Germline lookup yields CDR1 TSWWSYY and CDR2 QGS. CDR3 DNA: TGTGCTCTTGGGGGACTCTCGAGGTCGGGGGCCCTATACACCGATAAACTCATCTTT. It yields the protein CALGGLSRSGALYTDKLIF.

With regard to this clone: It is likely a read error: a sequence one base away is far more abundant. This sample includes further DNA sequences coding for the same CDR3. The chain carries TRDV2 and TRDJ1; D is uncertain. The J gene, absent from TCRdb, was called here by matching the DNA to germline. V was trimmed by 0 bases and J by 0 bases, leaving 22 bases between them. Germline V lookup: CDR1 GEAIGNYY, CDR2 EKD. The length of the CDR3 is 19 residues. CDR3 nucleotides: TGTGCCTGTGACACCGTGGGCAGTGTGGTGGGAGACCACACCGATAAACTCATCTTT. Its protein product is CACDTVGSVVGDHTDKLIF.

In its sample, this clone was seen a few times. TCRdb's listed protein matches a much larger clone and diverges from this DNA's translation at residue 15, likely through a read error; the protein shown comes from the DNA. The chain couples TRDV1 to TRDJ1; 11 bases agree with TRDD3. The J gene is not listed in TCRdb, so it was assigned here from a DNA match to germline. CDR3 length: 29 residues. V was pared by 2 bases and J by 3 bases, with 44 bases of the junction left unmatched. In germline, CDR1 is TSWWSYY, CDR2 QGS. The CDR3 DNA follows: TGTGCTCTTGGGGAATTCATACAGTCCGAGCCTGGGGGATACCTCAAGGTTGAACCATTCCCTAATGTGGCCGATAAACTCATCTTT. Protein product: CALGEFIQSEPGGYLKVEPFPNVADKLIF.

For this clone: The TCRdb protein, from a much larger clone, departs from this DNA's translation at residue 15, likely by read error; the protein shown derives from the DNA. The J gene is TRDJ1, the V gene TRDV1; 9 bases are a match to TRDD3. Per germline, CDR1 TSWWSYY and CDR2 QGS. Germline trimming cut 3 bases from V and 2 bases from J; bases unmatched to any gene: 22. The CDR3 is 21 residues long. CDR3 sequence: CALGDLTLRDPVLGETDKLIF. CDR3 DNA: TGTGCTCTTGGGGACCTAACTCTCCGGGACCCTGTACTGGGGGAGACCGATAAACTCATCTTT.

This clone was counted between two and nine times. TCRdb lists the protein of a much larger clone for this DNA, which differs at residue 10, so this is likely a read error; the protein given here is translated from the DNA itself. The rearrangement joins TRDV2 to TRDJ3; no reliable D call. Matching the DNA to germline supplied the J gene, which TCRdb does not give. The CDR3 is made up of 18 amino acids. V was trimmed by 0 bases and J by 2 bases, leaving 13 bases between them. Germline CDR1 is GEAIGNYY and CDR2 is EKD. CDR3 amino acids: CACDTVTKSAWDTRQMFF. DNA for the CDR3: TGTGCCTGTGACACCGTTACTAAAAGCGCCTGGGACACCCGACAGATGTTTTTC.

This clone was seen only a few times. The protein in TCRdb stems from a much larger clone and differs at residue 22 from this DNA's translation, likely a read error; here the protein is translated from the DNA. The J gene is TRDJ1, the V gene TRDV1; 10 bases are a match to TRDD3. Germline V gene data show CDR1 as TSWWSYY and CDR2 as QGS. CDR3 length: 25 amino acids. The CDR3 DNA reads as TGTGCTCTTGGGGAACAGGCGCGCCTTCGGGACTGGGGGATCCAAAGGAGGGGGTACACCGATAGACTCATCTTT. This translates into CALGEQARLRDWGIQRRGYTDRLIF.

This clone showed up just a few times. The amino acid sequence in TCRdb belongs to a much larger clone and departs from this DNA's translation at residue 20, likely a sequencing read error; the sequence shown is translated from the DNA. The V and J genes are TRDV1 and TRDJ1, with 9 bases aligning to TRDD3. No J gene is reported in TCRdb; it was inferred here by comparing the DNA with germline. Germline V gene sequence: CDR1 TSWWSYY, CDR2 QGS. This CDR3 contains 23 residues. In DNA, the CDR3 is TGTGCTCTTGGGGAACCTGAAGTTCCTAACCGTCTGGGGGATCCGGGGTACACCGATGAACTCATCTTT. Translating it yields CALGEPEVPNRLGDPGYTDELIF.

This clone was counted only a few times. A read error likely explains why the TCRdb protein, taken from a much larger clone, differs from this DNA's translation at residue 16; the protein shown is translated from the DNA. The chain combines TRDV2 with TRDJ2, with D possibly TRDD3 on 5 matching bases. Here the J gene came from matching the DNA to germline, since TCRdb omits it. The germline V gene encodes CDR1 GEAIGNYY and CDR2 EKD. V was shortened by 0 bases and J by 6 bases, with 31 bases between the two germline ends. CDR3 length: 21 residues. CDR3 sequence: CACDTVIREPGESWAAAQLFF. For the CDR3, the DNA is TGTGCCTGTGACACCGTCATCCGGGAACCAGGGGAGAGCTGGGCGGCAGCACAACTCTTCTTT.

This clone has only a few counts. For this DNA, TCRdb reports the protein of a much larger clone, which diverges at residue 15, most likely from a read error; the protein presented here is translated directly from the DNA. The chain couples TRDV2 to TRDJ1, with D possibly being TRDD3 (6 bases). The J gene, absent from TCRdb, was called here by matching the DNA to germline. This CDR3 region has 22 residues. CDR1 GEAIGNYY and CDR2 EKD come from the germline V gene. Trimming pared 1 base from V and 0 bases from J, leaving 32 bases between. The CDR3 is CACDTLRDGGTNTGNYTDKLIF. CDR3 bases: TGTGCCTGTGACACTTTAAGGGATGGGGGGACCAATACAGGGAACTACACCGATAAACTCATCTTT.

This clone was counted ten times or more. A read error is the likely source, as a far larger clone sits one nucleotide away. The same CDR3 can be traced to other DNA sequences in this sample. The V call is TRDV2, the J call TRDJ2; 8 bases agree with TRDD3. Germline matching of the DNA provided the J gene here, since TCRdb leaves it blank. CDR3 length equals 20 residues. The germline V gene encodes CDR1 GEAIGNYY and CDR2 EKD. The CDR3 spells CACDTLGELRSDALTAQLFF. The CDR3, as DNA: TGTGCCTGCGACACTCTGGGGGAACTCCGCTCGGACGCTTTGACAGCACAACTCTTCTTT.

Points on this clone: TCRdb's listed protein matches a much larger clone and diverges from this DNA's translation at residue 16, likely through a read error; the protein shown comes from the DNA. V and J are TRDV1 and TRDJ1; 13 nucleotides agree with TRDD3. As TCRdb names no J gene, one was assigned here on the basis of a DNA match to germline. V lost 2 bases and J lost 10; bases outside the gene matches: 19. Germline values: CDR1 TSWWSYY, CDR2 QGS. The CDR3 loop spans 19 amino acids. The CDR3 loop is CALGEGAKTRTGGYDRLIF. The CDR3 DNA reads as TGTGCTCTTGGGGAAGGGGCTAAAACCCGTACTGGGGGATACGACAGACTCATCTTT.

This clone has ten or more counts. With only one base between it and a far larger clone, this is likely a read error. The sample holds other DNA sequences that translate to the same CDR3. The V and J genes are TRDV1 and TRDJ1, with D maybe TRDD3 (5 bases). Germline assignment: CDR1 TSWWSYY and CDR2 QGS. The CDR3 has 15 residues. The DNA of the CDR3 is TGTGCCCTTGACGGGTACTGGAAGTTTACCGATAAACTCATCTTT. It is translated as CALDGYWKFTDKLIF.

This clone was seen at least ten times. The CDR3 region has the DNA TGTGCCTGTGACACCGTTCTGGGGGTCCAGTACACCGATAAACTCATCTTT. Amino acids: CACDTVLGVQYTDKLIF. V is TRDV2 and J is TRDJ1, with TRDD3 matching over 7 bases. Here the J gene was assigned by germline matching of the DNA, as TCRdb has none. With 0 bases clipped from V and 0 bases from J, the junction kept 9 bases outside the gene matches. Germline V gene lookup returns CDR1 GEAIGNYY and CDR2 EKD. This CDR3 comprises 17 residues.

The table lists this clone with many counts. The chain employs TRDV2 and TRDJ1, with D perhaps TRDD3 (5 bases). TCRdb records no J gene; here it was assigned by comparing the DNA to germline. This CDR3 is built from 17 residues. Trimming took off 3 bases at V and 4 bases at J, with 23 bases between the two ends. Germline V gene lookup returns CDR1 GEAIGNYY and CDR2 EKD. CDR3 DNA: TGTGCCTGTGACCCGATCGGTCCGAGGGGGCCAAACGATAAACTCATCTTT. Its translation: CACDPIGPRGPNDKLIF.

This clone has a handful of counts. This likely came from a read error, as a far larger clone is one base away. The same CDR3 can be traced to other DNA sequences in this sample. The gene calls are TRDV2 and TRDJ2, with TRDD3 matching 9 bases. Here the J gene came from matching the DNA to germline, since TCRdb omits it. Losses at the gene ends were 3 bases for V and 1 base for J; bases not matched to a gene: 23. CDR3 length equals 22 residues. Germline V lookup: CDR1 GEAIGNYY, CDR2 EKD. The CDR3 DNA reads TGTGCCTGTGACCGTCTCACTGGGGGAGCCACTAAGGGGTCAAATTTGACAGCACAACTCTTCTTT. Protein product: CACDRLTGGATKGSNLTAQLFF.

In regard to this clone: This likely traces to a read error, being one base from a far larger clone. This sample includes further DNA sequences coding for the same CDR3. Called V gene: TRDV2; the J gene was not called; the table's D call TRDD3 went unverified against the DNA. The CDR3 contains 21 residues. Germline CDR1 and CDR2: GEAIGNYY and EKD. CDR3 DNA sequence: TGTGCCTGTGACACCGTAACCCTCTGGGGGATACGCGAAACCCAGACCGATAAACTTATCTTT. Translation gives CACDTVTLWGIRETQTDKLIF.

A remark on this clone: A read error is the likely source, as a far larger clone sits one nucleotide away. This CDR3 is also generated by other DNA sequences in the sample. The chain uses TRDV2 and TRDJ1; TRDD3 might be the D (5 bases). The J gene, missing from TCRdb, was assigned here through DNA to germline matching. The CDR3 contains 15 residues. Germline V CDR1 and CDR2: GEAIGNYY, EKD. V gave up 1 base and J gave up 0 bases, with 11 bases separating them. CDR3: CACDTGAGYTDKLIF. Here the CDR3 DNA reads TGTGCCTGTGACACGGGGGCTGGCTACACCGATAAACTCATCTTT.

This clone has a count of ten or more. The junction does not match germline at one end; this may be a read error. This CDR3 is also generated by other DNA sequences in the sample. This sequence joins TRDV1 and TRDJ1, with unresolved D. Germline CDR1 reads TSWWSYY; CDR2 reads QGS. The CDR3 runs 18 residues. CDR3 sequence (DNA): TGTGCTCTTGTTCTTACTTTCTCACCGCTCAAGGACACCGATAAACTCATCTTC. Its protein is CALVLTFSPLKDTDKLIF.

This clone was seen more than once but under ten times. Since a far larger clone is one base different, this is likely a read error. Other DNA sequences in the same sample also yield this CDR3. This chain connects TRDV2 to TRDJ1; 9 bases are a match to TRDD3. Here the J gene came from matching the DNA to germline, since TCRdb omits it. CDR3 length equals 19 residues. Trimming removed 7 bases from V and 3 bases from J; junction bases left unmatched: 23. Germline values: CDR1 GEAIGNYY, CDR2 EKD. The CDR3 region is CACDEVMILGDKGADKLIF. The DNA for the CDR3 is TGTGCCTGCGACGAGGTGATGATATTGGGGGATAAGGGTGCCGATAAACTCATCTTT.